A single sample gave rise to the 10 T cell receptor beta chains below, sequenced in a study of shared clonotypes between healthy human individuals. Sequencing was performed with immunoSEQ multiplex PCR; in TCRdb, only in-frame clones are kept and a portion is missing. Of under 600,000 clones in the sample, approximately 79% were seen once. Sequencing was done on a sample of PBMCs. The receptor set was obtained from a woman in her thirties or forties in good health. Some clones in this sample may be carry-over from other donors' samples.

V is TRBV30 and J is TRBJ2-3; 7 bases agree with TRBD2. J lost 2 bases, V lost 4 bases, and 9 bases had no gene match. There are 15 residues in the CDR3. The germline V gene encodes CDR1 GTSNPN and CDR2 SVGIG (reference sequence). The CDR3 reads CAWTGLAANTDTQYF. CDR3 DNA sequence: TGTGCCTGGACAGGGCTAGCGGCAAACACAGATACGCAGTATTTT.

The rearrangement joins TRBV4-1 to TRBJ2-5; D call uncertain. Germline CDR1 MGHRA, CDR2 YSYEKL. The V gene lost 3 bases and the J gene lost 0 bases, with 8 bases spanning the gap. This CDR3 has 14 residues. CDR3 sequence: CASSHLTNQETQYF. The CDR3 DNA sequence: TGCGCCAGCAGCCATTTAACTAACCAAGAGACCCAGTACTTC.

This clone occurred a few times. This chain uses TRBV15 with TRBJ1-1; D is uncertain. The germline CDR1 and CDR2 sequences are LNHNV and YYDKDF (reference sequence). The CDR3 extends over 13 amino acids. Trimming took off 4 bases at V and 1 base at J, with 7 bases between the two ends. The CDR3 DNA is TGTGCCACCAGCACGACGGGGAACACTGAAGCTTTCTTT. It yields the protein CATSTTGNTEAFF.

The chain is built from TRBV28 and TRBJ1-3, with D unclear. V gave up 2 bases and J gave up 0 bases, with 8 bases separating them. This CDR3 has 15 amino acids. Germline CDR1 and CDR2: MDHEN and SYDVKM. In DNA form, the CDR3 reads TGTGCCAGCAGTTTAGGGCGGTCCTCTGGAAACACCATATATTTT. Protein sequence: CASSLGRSSGNTIYF.

The chain is built from TRBV7-9 and TRBJ2-2; TRBD1 matches at 7 bases. The CDR3 length is 13 residues. The germline gives CDR1 SEHNR, CDR2 FQNEAQ (reference sequence). Germline trimming cut 5 bases from V and 6 bases from J; bases unmatched to any gene: 3. The CDR3 protein is CASSAQGAGELFF. Here the CDR3 DNA reads TGTGCCAGCAGCGCTCAGGGGGCCGGGGAGCTGTTTTTT.

This clone appeared many times. This rearrangement joins TRBV28 to TRBJ2-1; D is unresolved. Germline lookup yields CDR1 MDHEN and CDR2 SYDVKM. The CDR3 is 15 residues long. V lost 6 bases, J lost 2 bases, and 14 bases lay in between. CDR3 nucleotide sequence: TGTGCCAGCAGCTTAGTTCCAGAGGCCTACAATGAGCAGTTCTTC. This encodes CASSLVPEAYNEQFF.

V gene TRBV5-1 combines with J gene TRBJ2-1, with 9 bases aligning to TRBD2. Unmatched junction bases numbered 8, after V lost 1 base and J lost 6 bases. The CDR3 is 16 residues long. Germline-derived CDR1 and CDR2 are SGHRS and YFSETQ. CDR3 region: CASSLLAPTSGNEQFF. CDR3 DNA sequence: TGCGCCAGCAGCTTGCTAGCCCCGACTAGCGGCAATGAGCAGTTCTTC.

CDR3 region: CASSLGQLPYNEQFF. The CDR3, as DNA: TGTGCCAGCAGCTTAGGACAGCTCCCTTACAATGAGCAGTTCTTC. This rearrangement joins TRBV7-9 to TRBJ2-1; D may be TRBD1 (5 bases). This CDR3 has 15 amino acids. Trimming removed 1 base from V and 4 bases from J, with 11 bases in between. Germline CDR1 is SEHNR and CDR2 is FQNEAQ (reference sequence). Combining the CDR3 with reference TRBV7-9 and TRBJ2-1 gives the whole variable domain DTGVSQNPRHKITKRGQNVTFRCDPISEHNRLYWYRQTLGQGPEFLTYFQNEAQLEKSRLLSDRFSAERPKGSFSTLEIQRTEQGDSAMYLCASSLGQLPYNEQFFGPGTRLTVL.

The chain is built from TRBV6-4 and TRBJ2-7, with TRBD2 matching over 8 bases. V was clipped by 2 bases and J by 1 base; unmatched bases: 10. The CDR3 totals 17 residues. Germline V lookup: CDR1 MRHNA, CDR2 SNTAGT. The CDR3 DNA follows: TGTGCCAGCAGTGACGTGTTAGCGGGAATTACTTCCTACGAGCAGTACTTC. It translates to CASSDVLAGITSYEQYF.

The V and J genes are TRBV28 and TRBJ1-2; D is unclear. The CDR3 covers 12 residues. Germline CDR1 MDHEN, CDR2 SYDVKM. Trimming stripped 10 bases from V and 5 bases from J, with 14 bases between. CDR3 residues: CATNAGSYGYTF. CDR3 nucleotide sequence: TGTGCCACCAATGCGGGTTCATATGGCTACACCTTC.